The next 19 T cell receptor beta chains were all read from a single sample in a study of blood T cell repertoires in COVID-19. Here immunoSEQ multiplex PCR was the method, and the copy in TCRdb shows in-frame clones only, minus some. The data show roughly 190,000 clones, roughly nine tenths seen once. The sequenced sample was peripheral blood. These receptors came from a woman of 80 years or more in a cohort sampled during active or convalescent COVID-19.

The V gene is TRBV2, the J gene TRBJ1-1; TRBD1 matches at 7 bases. The CDR3 covers 17 residues. The V segment lost 0 bases and the J segment 0 bases; nucleotides outside the gene matches: 7. Germline V gives CDR1 SNHLY, CDR2 FYNNEI. The CDR3 protein is CASSEARTGYMNTEAFF. The CDR3 region has the DNA TGTGCCAGCAGTGAAGCACGGACAGGATACATGAACACTGAAGCTTTCTTT.

The chain links TRBV3-1 (or the pseudogene TRBV3-2) to TRBJ1-1; TRBD1 agrees at 12 bases. Trimming removed 3 bases from V and 4 bases from J; junction bases left unmatched: 6. This CDR3 region has 16 residues. Germline V gene data show CDR1 as LGHDT and CDR2 as YNNKEL (reference sequence). This chain's CDR3 is CASSHWDRGRVTEAFF. CDR3 in DNA: TGTGCCAGCAGCCACTGGGACAGGGGGCGGGTCACTGAAGCTTTCTTT.

The V and J genes are TRBV16 and TRBJ1-4; 7 bases match TRBD1. Germline CDR1 and CDR2: KGHSY and FQNENV. Trimming at V came to 2 bases and at J to 7 bases, leaving 10 bases not matched to a gene. CDR3 size: 16 residues. The CDR3 sequence: CASSQGPQGDGEKLFF. CDR3 nucleotide sequence: TGTGCCAGCAGCCAAGGCCCTCAGGGGGACGGTGAAAAACTGTTTTTT.

This chain uses TRBV5-1 with TRBJ1-4; the match to TRBD1 covers 9 bases. The CDR3 sequence is 16 residues long. J lost 3 bases, V lost 4 bases, and 7 bases had no gene match. CDR1 and CDR2 from the germline V gene are SGHRS and YFSETQ. CDR3 in amino acids: CASSLLQGAPNEKLFF. For the CDR3, the DNA is TGCGCCAGCAGCCTTTTACAGGGGGCGCCTAATGAAAAACTGTTTTTT.

This clone was observed a few times. The rearrangement links TRBV5-1 to TRBJ1-6; D gene ambiguous. The CDR3 length is 13 residues. V lost 2 bases, J lost 6 bases, and 6 bases lay in between. The germline CDR1 and CDR2 sequences are SGHRS and YFSETQ. The chain's CDR3 is CASSLNLNSPLHF. The CDR3 bases are TGCGCCAGCAGCTTAAATCTTAATTCACCCCTCCACTTT.

The CDR3 loop reads CAWSVGGVLITGNTIYF. CDR3 sequence (DNA): TGTGCCTGGAGTGTAGGAGGGGTTCTCATTACTGGAAACACCATATATTTT. The V gene is TRBV30, the J gene TRBJ1-3, with D possibly TRBD1 on 5 matching bases. Trimming took 0 bases from V and 2 from J, leaving 17 bases between them. The CDR3 is 17 amino acids. Germline V lookup: CDR1 GTSNPN, CDR2 SVGIG (reference sequence). The full variable domain, with the rest looked up from reference TRBV30 and TRBJ1-3, is SQTIHQWPATLVQPVGSPLSLECTVEGTSNPNLYWYRQAAGRGLQLLFYSVGIGQISSEVPQNLSASRPQDRQFILSSKKLLLSDSGFYLCAWSVGGVLITGNTIYFGEGSWLTVV.

This chain connects TRBV11-2 to TRBJ2-4; 8 nucleotides agree with TRBD1. Looked up from germline, CDR1 is SGHAT and CDR2 is FQNNGV. The CDR3 runs 16 residues. The V gene end was trimmed by 5 bases and the J gene end by 0 bases; junction bases not matched to a gene: 6. The CDR3 bases are TGTGCCAGCAGCCCAACAGGGGGACTAGCCAAAAACATTCAGTACTTC. It translates to CASSPTGGLAKNIQYF.

The genes are TRBV3-1 (or the pseudogene TRBV3-2) and TRBJ1-2; D perhaps matches TRBD1 (5 bases). Germline-derived CDR1 and CDR2 are LGHDT and YNNKEL (reference sequence). V gave up 0 bases and J gave up 8 bases, with 16 bases separating them. The CDR3 contains 15 residues. The CDR3 nucleotides read TGTGCCAGCAGCCAAGATCACGGGCAGGGATACGGCTACACCTTC. Encoded protein: CASSQDHGQGYGYTF.

The chain is built from TRBV27 and TRBJ2-7; 8 positions match TRBD1. Germline CDR1 reads MNHEY; CDR2 reads SMNVEV (reference sequence). V was pared by 8 bases and J by 0 bases, with 6 bases of the junction left unmatched. The CDR3 is 14 amino acids. The CDR3 region is CASARQGSSYEQYV. In DNA form, the CDR3 reads TGTGCCAGCGCTAGACAGGGGAGCTCCTACGAGCAGTACGTC.

This rearrangement joins TRBV19 to TRBJ2-7; 9 nucleotides line up with TRBD2. V trimming: 11 bases; J trimming: 2 bases; junction bases outside the gene matches: 25. The CDR3 runs 19 residues. Germline V gives CDR1 LNHDA, CDR2 SQIVND (reference sequence). The CDR3 spells CAPRGRASGIQVLTYEQYV. DNA for the CDR3: TGTGCCCCCCGAGGGAGGGCTAGCGGGATTCAGGTATTGACCTACGAGCAGTACGTC.

The genes are TRBV7-8 and TRBJ1-5, with no clear D. V lost 6 bases and J 5 bases, leaving 14 bases between the germline ends. The germline V gene encodes CDR1 SGHVS and CDR2 FQNEAQ. The CDR3 totals 14 residues. The CDR3 reads CASSQEGLYQPQHF. The CDR3 coding sequence is TGTGCCAGCAGTCAGGAGGGCCTTTATCAGCCCCAGCATTTT.

This clone was counted only a few times. The gene calls are TRBV20-1 and TRBJ1-1; no clear D gene. Trimming took 3 bases from V and 4 from J, leaving 15 bases between them. The CDR3 is 14 amino acids. CDR1 and CDR2 from the germline V gene are DFQATT and SNEGSKA (reference sequence). The CDR3 here is CSASKREVGTEAFF. In DNA form, the CDR3 reads TGCAGTGCTAGTAAAAGGGAGGTGGGCACTGAAGCTTTCTTT.

The gene calls are TRBV25-1 and TRBJ1-1; tentatively, D is TRBD1 (6 bases). In germline, CDR1 is MGHDK, CDR2 SYGVNS. Trimming removed 6 bases from V and 10 bases from J, with 21 bases in between. The CDR3 is 14 amino acids. Here the CDR3 DNA reads TGTGCCAGCAGCGACTCCAGGGGCCGGGTGGGAGCTTTCTTT. This codes for CASSDSRGRVGAFF.

The J gene is TRBJ2-2, the V gene TRBV5-1; D perhaps matches TRBD2 (6 bases). Germline lookup yields CDR1 SGHRS and CDR2 YFSETQ. V was trimmed by 2 bases and J by 0 bases, leaving 11 bases between them. This CDR3 is 16 amino acids long. The CDR3 region is CASSFNRLANTGELFF. CDR3 coding DNA: TGCGCCAGCAGCTTCAACCGACTAGCGAACACCGGGGAGCTGTTTTTT.

This clone appeared a single time. The gene calls are TRBV28 and TRBJ1-6, with 7 bases that match TRBD1. The CDR3 extends over 17 amino acids. Germline trimming cut 6 bases from V and 0 bases from J; bases unmatched to any gene: 8. Germline V gene sequence: CDR1 MDHEN, CDR2 SYDVKM. DNA for the CDR3: TGTGCCAGCAGAATCAGGGACAGTGGCTCCTATAATTCACCCCTCCACTTT. Residues: CASRIRDSGSYNSPLHF.

This chain joins TRBV2 and TRBJ1-5; D unclear. This CDR3 is built from 14 residues. Trimming pared 3 bases from V and 1 base from J, leaving 7 bases between. The germline V gene has CDR1 SNHLY and CDR2 FYNNEI. In DNA form, the CDR3 reads TGTGCCAGCAGTGAGTTCAGGAGCAATCAGCCCCAGCATTTT. Protein product: CASSEFRSNQPQHF.

The gene calls are TRBV7-8 and TRBJ2-7; a possible D gene is TRBD1 (6 bases). Germline lookup yields CDR1 SGHVS and CDR2 FQNEAQ. Trimming left V 5 bases short and J 2 bases short, with 13 bases between. The CDR3 loop spans 14 amino acids. This CDR3 is CASSQREGAYEQYF. CDR3 nucleotide sequence: TGTGCCAGCAGCCAAAGAGAGGGGGCCTACGAGCAGTACTTC. The entire variable domain, with the rest obtained from reference TRBV7-8 and TRBJ2-7, is as follows: GAGVSQSPRYKVAKRGQDVALRCDPISGHVSLFWYQQALGQGPEFLTYFQNEAQLDKSGLPSDRFFAERPEGSVSTLKIQRTQQEDSAVYLCASSQREGAYEQYFGPGTRLTVT.

The V gene is TRBV19, the J gene TRBJ2-3; D gene unclear. The V end lost 1 base, the J end lost 2 bases, and 10 bases lay between the germline ends. The CDR3 sequence is 15 residues long. Germline V gene data show CDR1 as LNHDA and CDR2 as SQIVND (reference sequence). CDR3 sequence (DNA): TGTGCCAGTAGTATAGGCTGGGCTAACACAGATACGCAGTATTTT. As protein: CASSIGWANTDTQYF.

The V call is TRBV29-1, the J call TRBJ2-1; 11 bases fit TRBD2. Germline CDR1 is SQVTM and CDR2 is ANQGSEA. The ends lost 8 bases at V and 6 bases at J; junction bases unmatched: 6. The CDR3 spans 13 residues. CDR3 nucleotides: TGCAGCCTTAGCGGGAGGGCCTCCAATGAGCAGTTCTTC. It is translated as CSLSGRASNEQFF.